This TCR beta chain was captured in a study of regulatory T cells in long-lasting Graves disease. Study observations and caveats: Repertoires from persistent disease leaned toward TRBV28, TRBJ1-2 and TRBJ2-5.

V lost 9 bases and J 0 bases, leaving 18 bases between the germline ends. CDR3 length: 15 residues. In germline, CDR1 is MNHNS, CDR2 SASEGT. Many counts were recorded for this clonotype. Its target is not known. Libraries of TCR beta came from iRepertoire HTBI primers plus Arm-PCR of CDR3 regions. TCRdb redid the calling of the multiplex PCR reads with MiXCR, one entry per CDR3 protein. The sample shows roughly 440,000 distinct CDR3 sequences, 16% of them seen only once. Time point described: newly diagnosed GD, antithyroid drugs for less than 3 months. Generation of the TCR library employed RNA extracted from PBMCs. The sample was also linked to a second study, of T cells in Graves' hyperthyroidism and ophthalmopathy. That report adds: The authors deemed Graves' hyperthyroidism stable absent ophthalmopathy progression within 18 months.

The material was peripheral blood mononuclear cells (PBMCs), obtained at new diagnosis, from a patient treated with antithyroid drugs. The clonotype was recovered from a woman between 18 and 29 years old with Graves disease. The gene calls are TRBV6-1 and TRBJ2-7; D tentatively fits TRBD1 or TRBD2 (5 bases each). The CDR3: CASTRVTGLSYEQYF. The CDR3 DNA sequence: TGTGCCAGTACTAGGGTTACAGGCCTCTCCTACGAGCAGTACTTC.